What follows describes a single T cell receptor (beta chain). This entry is derived from a study of blood T cell repertoires in COVID-19. The overall study: Samples came from the United States, Italy and Spain, spanning acute and convalescent COVID-19. Sources were T cells, B-cell-depleted T cells, or PBMCs; the material itself was cDNA or gDNA.

The Seattle patients joined while their infection was active and were tracked longitudinally afterward. In the authors' methods: Scientists estimated how many nucleated cells there were by amplifying reference gene primers. Profiled with immunoSEQ multiplex PCR; TCRdb holds only in-frame clones, not every one. D and trimming come from the DNA, and the V and J calls and clone size come from that table. The top ten clones hold roughly a fifth of a sample with tens of thousands of clones, around 80% of them seen once. This receptor was taken from a man aged 30 to 45 with COVID-19, enrolled during active disease. Material: peripheral blood.

As DNA, the CDR3 is TGTGCCAGCAGCTTAGACGGGGGCTCCTACAATGAGCAGTTCTTC. As protein: CASSLDGGSYNEQFF. This sequence joins TRBV7-9 and TRBJ2-1; D is perhaps TRBD2 (6 bases). V was pared by 1 base and J by 0 bases, with 7 bases between. The CDR3 sequence is 15 residues long. Germline loops: CDR1 SEHNR, CDR2 FQNEAQ (reference sequence).